One and the same sample provided the 10 T cell receptor beta chains below, sequenced in a study of identical twins. TCRdb re-derived calls from the 5' RACE reads in MiXCR, one entry per CDR3 protein. Found here are 1,800,000 or so distinct CDR3 sequences, around 29% of them singletons; the top ten hold about 0.27%. Material for sequencing was cord blood. These receptors all stem from a newborn girl in good health.

The chain uses TRBV10-3 and TRBJ2-7; the match to TRBD2 covers 10 bases. This CDR3 comprises 16 residues. Per the germline V gene, CDR1 is ENHRY and CDR2 is SYGVKD. With V trimmed by 5 bases and J by 7 bases, 14 bases remained unmatched. CDR3 nucleotide sequence: TGTGCCATCAGTCCTAGCGGGAGCCTCTCCTACAATGAGCAGTACTTC. As protein: CAISPSGSLSYNEQYF.

The chain uses TRBV7-2 and TRBJ1-2; a weak D match, TRBD1 (6 bases). V shed 5 bases and J shed 4 bases, with 14 bases lying between them. This CDR3 is 14 amino acids long. The germline V gene encodes CDR1 SGHTA and CDR2 FQGNSA. The CDR3 here is CASSDRDNGYGYTF. The CDR3 nucleotides read TGTGCCAGCAGCGACCGGGACAATGGCTATGGCTACACCTTC.

The chain recombines TRBV7-9 with TRBJ2-7; 7 nucleotides agree with TRBD1. Germline V CDR1 and CDR2: SEHNR, FQNEAQ (reference sequence). This CDR3 region has 15 residues. V was clipped by 5 bases and J by 3 bases; unmatched bases: 10. CDR3 residues: CASSLGQVGIYEQYF. CDR3 coding DNA: TGTGCCAGCAGCCTAGGACAGGTTGGGATCTACGAGCAGTACTTC.

This chain links TRBV4-2 with TRBJ2-1, with 8 nucleotides matching TRBD2. V trimming: 4 bases; J trimming: 12 bases; junction bases outside the gene matches: 14. The CDR3 is 15 amino acids. Germline V gives CDR1 LGHNA, CDR2 YNFKEQ. The CDR3 region has the DNA TGTGCCAGCAGCCCTGTAAAGCGGGAGAGGGATGGGCAGTTCTTC. It codes for CASSPVKRERDGQFF.

This clonotype has only a few counts. The rearrangement links TRBV6-5 to TRBJ1-1; 7 bases agree with TRBD1. The CDR3 is 15 residues long. J was trimmed by 0 bases and V by 2 bases; bases with no gene match: 3. Germline V CDR1 and CDR2: MNHEY, SVGAGI. DNA of the CDR3: TGTGCCAGCAGTTACAACAGGGGCTTGAACACTGAAGCTTTCTTT. Encoded protein: CASSYNRGLNTEAFF.

The DNA for the CDR3 is TGCAGTGCAGAGGGACACGGGAACACTGAAGCTTTCTTT. This translates into CSAEGHGNTEAFF. This sequence joins TRBV20-1 and TRBJ1-1, with D possibly being TRBD1 (6 bases). Germline CDR1 reads DFQATT; CDR2 reads SNEGSKA (reference sequence). V lost 6 bases and J lost 1, with 12 bases in between. This CDR3 has 13 amino acids.

The count of this clonotype is one. The rearrangement joins TRBV7-9 to TRBJ2-3; 9 bases line up with TRBD2. Germline values: CDR1 SEHNR, CDR2 FQNEAQ (reference sequence). The length of the CDR3 is 15 residues. V dropped 4 bases and J dropped 2; count of bases not matched to a gene: 4. CDR3 sequence reads: CASSWASGATDTQYF. CDR3 coding DNA: TGTGCCAGCAGCTGGGCTAGCGGGGCCACAGATACGCAGTATTTT.

This clonotype was observed a handful of times. V usage is TRBV5-1 and J usage is TRBJ2-3, with a weak D call TRBD2 (5 bases). This CDR3 is 17 amino acids long. Germline assignment: CDR1 SGHRS and CDR2 YFSETQ. V lost 0 bases, J lost 1 base, and 15 bases lay in between. The CDR3 reads CASSLAGNKGGTDTQYF. CDR3 bases: TGCGCCAGCAGCTTGGCTGGTAACAAGGGAGGCACAGATACGCAGTATTTT.

This clonotype was detected only a few times. The chain couples TRBV28 to TRBJ2-7; TRBD2 aligns across 8 bases. The CDR3 is made up of 17 amino acids. CDR1 is MDHEN, CDR2 SYDVKM, per germline. J lost 1 base, V lost 4 bases, and 12 bases had no gene match. In nucleotides, the CDR3 is TGTGCCAGCAGTTCCCCCGGGGGGGGAGGTATGTCCTACGAGCAGTACTTC. Its protein is CASSSPGGGGMSYEQYF.

This rearrangement joins TRBV7-9 to TRBJ2-1; D call uncertain. Germline-derived CDR1 and CDR2 are SEHNR and FQNEAQ (reference sequence). This CDR3 spans 17 amino acids. V was shortened by 5 bases and J by 4 bases, with 21 bases between the two germline ends. Written as DNA, the CDR3 is TGTGCCAGCAGCCCAACCATACTGGGCCGGAGTTACAATGAGCAGTTCTTC. Its translation: CASSPTILGRSYNEQFF. Full variable domain (missing parts from reference TRBV7-9 and TRBJ2-1): DTGVSQNPRHKITKRGQNVTFRCDPISEHNRLYWYRQTLGQGPEFLTYFQNEAQLEKSRLLSDRFSAERPKGSFSTLEIQRTEQGDSAMYLCASSPTILGRSYNEQFFGPGTRLTVL.